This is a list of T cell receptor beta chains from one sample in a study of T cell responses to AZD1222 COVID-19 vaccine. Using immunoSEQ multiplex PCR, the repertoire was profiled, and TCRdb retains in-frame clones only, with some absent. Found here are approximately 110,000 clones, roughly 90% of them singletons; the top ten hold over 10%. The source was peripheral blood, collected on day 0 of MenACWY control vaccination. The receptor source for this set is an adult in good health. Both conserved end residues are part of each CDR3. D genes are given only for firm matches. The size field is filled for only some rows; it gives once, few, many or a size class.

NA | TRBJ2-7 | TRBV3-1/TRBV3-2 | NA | CASSHGGPYEQYF | TGTGCCAGCAGCCACGGAGGGCCCTACGAGCAGTACTTC
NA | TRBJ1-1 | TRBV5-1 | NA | CASRDSRVSITEAFF | TGCGCCAGCAGGGATAGCAGGGTATCCATCACTGAAGCTTTCTTT
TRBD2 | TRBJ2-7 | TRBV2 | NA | CATYLSGRAGYEQYF | TGTGCCACATACCTTAGCGGGAGGGCAGGCTACGAGCAGTACTTC
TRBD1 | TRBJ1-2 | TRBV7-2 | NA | CASSFIQGGSGYTF | TGTGCCAGCAGCTTTATACAGGGGGGATCCGGCTACACCTTC
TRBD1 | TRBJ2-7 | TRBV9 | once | CASSRDRGPSYEQYF | TGTGCCAGCAGCAGAGACAGGGGGCCTTCCTACGAGCAGTACTTC
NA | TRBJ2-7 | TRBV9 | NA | CASSVDGWGVFAEQYF | TGTGCCAGCAGCGTAGATGGCTGGGGCGTGTTTGCCGAGCAGTACTTC
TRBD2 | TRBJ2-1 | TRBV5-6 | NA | CASSLEPAGAYNEQFF | TGTGCCAGCAGCTTGGAACCAGCGGGAGCATACAATGAGCAGTTCTTC
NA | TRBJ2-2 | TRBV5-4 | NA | CASGIDGELFF | TGTGCCAGCGGAATTGACGGGGAGCTGTTTTTT
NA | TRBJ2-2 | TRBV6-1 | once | CASSENTGSFGGELFF | TGTGCCAGCAGTGAAAATACAGGGTCTTTCGGCGGGGAGCTGTTTTTT
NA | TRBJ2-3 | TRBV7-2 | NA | CASSSYLEVGTDTQYF | TGTGCCAGCAGCTCGTACCTGGAGGTGGGCACAGATACGCAGTATTTT
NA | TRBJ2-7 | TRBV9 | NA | CASSVADSYEQYF | TGTGCCAGCAGCGTAGCTGACAGCTACGAGCAGTACTTC
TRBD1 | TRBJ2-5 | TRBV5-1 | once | CASSPGQGAKELDEETQYF | TGCGCCAGCAGCCCGGGACAGGGGGCGAAAGAGTTGGATGAAGAGACCCAGTACTTC
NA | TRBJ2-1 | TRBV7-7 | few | CASSLDLYNEQFF | TGTGCTAGCAGCTTAGACCTGTACAATGAGCAGTTCTTC
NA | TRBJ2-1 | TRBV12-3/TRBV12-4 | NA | CASRWDISNEQFF | TGTGCCAGCAGGTGGGACATCTCCAATGAGCAGTTCTTC
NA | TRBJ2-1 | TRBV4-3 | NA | CASSVQVGIYNEQFF | TGCGCCAGCAGCGTTCAGGTTGGGATATACAATGAGCAGTTCTTC
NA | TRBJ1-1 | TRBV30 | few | CAWSYWENTEAFF | TGTGCCTGGAGTTATTGGGAAAACACTGAAGCTTTCTTT
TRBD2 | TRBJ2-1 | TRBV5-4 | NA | CASSDPRTSGRGFF | TGTGCCAGCAGCGATCCCCGGACTAGCGGGAGGGGTTTCTTC
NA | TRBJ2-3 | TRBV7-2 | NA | CASSLGLLQDGLTDTQYF | TGTGCCAGCAGCTTGGGTTTGTTGCAGGACGGTCTCACAGATACGCAGTATTTT
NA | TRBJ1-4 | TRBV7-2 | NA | CASSLGGRTNEKLFF | TGTGCCAGCAGCTTAGGGGGCAGAACTAATGAAAAACTGTTTTTT
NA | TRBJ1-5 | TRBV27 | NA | CASSYLGQPQHF | TGTGCCAGCAGTTACCTCGGACAGCCCCAGCATTTT
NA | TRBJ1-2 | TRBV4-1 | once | CASSQGAGSFGYTF | TGCGCCAGCAGCCAAGGAGCAGGCAGTTTCGGCTACACCTTC
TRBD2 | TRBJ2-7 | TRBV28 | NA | CASSPGLAGDYEQYF | TGTGCCAGCAGTCCCGGACTAGCGGGGGACTACGAGCAGTACTTC
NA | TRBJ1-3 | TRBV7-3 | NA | CASSSVPGNTIYF | NA
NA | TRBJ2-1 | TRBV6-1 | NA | CASSEQPGDFAEQFF | TGTGCCAGCAGTGAACAACCGGGAGATTTCGCTGAGCAGTTCTTC
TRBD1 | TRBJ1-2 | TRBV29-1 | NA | CSAEEGQGAYGYTF | TGCAGCGCCGAAGAGGGGCAGGGGGCCTATGGCTACACCTTC
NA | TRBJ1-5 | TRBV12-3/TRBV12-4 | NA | CASSSFSKQPQHF | TGTGCCAGCAGTAGCTTTTCAAAACAGCCCCAGCATTTT
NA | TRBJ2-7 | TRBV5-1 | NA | CASSLATRGYEQYF | TGCGCCAGCAGCTTGGCGACCCGGGGATACGAGCAGTACTTC
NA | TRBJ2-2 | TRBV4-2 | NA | CASSQERVGGELFF | TGTGCCAGCAGCCAAGAACGGGTTGGGGGGGAGCTGTTTTTT
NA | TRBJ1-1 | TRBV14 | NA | CASSQEARAGAFF | TGTGCCAGCAGCCAAGAAGCGAGAGCCGGGGCTTTCTTT
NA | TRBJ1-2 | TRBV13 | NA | CASRERAGNFVDGYTF | TGTGCCAGCAGGGAGCGGGCAGGGAATTTTGTAGATGGCTACACCTTC
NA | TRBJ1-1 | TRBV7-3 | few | CASSAFGENTEAFF | TGTGCCAGCAGCGCTTTTGGGGAGAACACTGAAGCTTTCTTT
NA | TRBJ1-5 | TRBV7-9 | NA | CASSLTGRGPQHF | TGTGCCAGCAGCTTGACAGGTAGGGGCCCCCAGCATTTT
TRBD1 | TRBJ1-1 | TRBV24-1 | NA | CATSDSGGDEAFF | TGTGCCACCAGTGATTCAGGGGGCGATGAAGCTTTCTTT
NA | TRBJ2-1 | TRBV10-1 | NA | CASRIRNNEQFF | TGCGCCAGCAGGATTCGGAACAATGAGCAGTTCTTC
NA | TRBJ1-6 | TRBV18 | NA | CASSPGGDSPLHF | TGTGCCAGCTCACCAGGCGGCGATTCACCCCTCCACTTT
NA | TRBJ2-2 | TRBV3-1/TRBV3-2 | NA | CASSQQSSLNTGELFF | TGTGCCAGCAGCCAACAGTCTAGCCTGAACACCGGGGAGCTGTTTTTT
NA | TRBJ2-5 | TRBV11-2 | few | CASSLVGPQETQYF | TGTGCCAGCAGCTTAGTGGGACCCCAAGAGACCCAGTACTTC
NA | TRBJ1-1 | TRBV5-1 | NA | CASSTGDWNTEAFF | TGCGCCAGCAGCACGGGGGATTGGAACACTGAAGCTTTCTTT
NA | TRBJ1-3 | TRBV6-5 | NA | CASSYSNRDTIYF | TGTGCCAGCAGTTACTCGAATCGGGACACCATATATTTT
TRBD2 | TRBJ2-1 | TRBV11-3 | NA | CASSPRRGRGPIEQFF | TGTGCCAGCAGCCCCCGCCGAGGGAGGGGACCAATCGAGCAGTTCTTC